This entry concerns a single T cell receptor (beta chain). The target of this receptor is not known. It has no much larger one-base neighbor in the sample; base qualities were not kept. Following the manufacturer's recommendations, the immunoSEQ kit was used to generate TCR beta libraries from genomic DNA. For library preparation, a first multiplex PCR was performed with proprietary primers, followed by a second PCR in which unique barcodes were added, and bead cleanups were performed after each round. A kit-provided positive control reaction and a negative control reaction were included in every sample batch. The final libraries underwent checking on an Agilent 4200 TapeStation D1000 ScreenTape, volumetric pooling, and quantification by qPCR. Sequencing was performed on an Illumina NextSeq500 with a MidOutput 150-cycle cartridge, and 156 Read1 and 15 Index1 cycles were run with kit custom primers. The pooled library was loaded at approximately 1 pM, and roughly 18% PhiX control was spiked in. Processing in the source paper ran as follows. Vendor-processed data were analyzed in R, with a clonotype defined as all T cells sharing the same CDR3 nucleotide sequence. In the clone abundance analyses, frequencies in each sample were normalized to that sample's 10,000 most abundant clones. Public T cell clones, averaging fewer than five per sample, were removed before analysis. ImmunoMap was used for dominant motif analysis with the PAM10 matrix, a gap penalty of 30, and a homology threshold of 0.3, and any motif reaching a cumulative frequency of at least 0.01 was considered dominant. TCRdb carries this immuneACCESS record with in-frame sequences only. Its versions omit some clonotypes, under half of them owing to an unresolved V gene in the studies checked, with the rest unexplained. V, J and clone size were drawn from that table, and D and trimming were deduced from the DNA. The sample table contains thousands of clones; only one count was recorded for around 68% of them. Roughly 28% of the sample lies in the top ten.

This entry is derived from a study of radiation and T cells in renal cell carcinoma (dated by TCRdb to 2019 to 2021). In the study overall: In total, about 50 samples, comprising 25 or so tumors and some 27 peripheral blood samples, were subjected to TCR beta sequencing. A total of 4 million to 5 million unique CDR3 nucleotide sequences, encoding roughly 3,000,000 unique CDR3 amino acid sequences, were found across all 50 or so samples.

Results and caveats for the whole study, not just this receptor: Irradiated tumors contained more dominant CDR3 motifs, and these motifs occupied a larger share of the repertoire than in control tumors. With a single-armed trial design, the study had no way to address how radiation dose or scheduling affects the TCR repertoire. Higher TCR clonality was observed in irradiated tumors than in controls, with an average of about 50% of the repertoire accounted for by the top 100 clonotypes, compared with around 40% in nephrectomy-only tumors. Because only small tumor regions of around 1 g were available, intratumoral heterogeneity was not captured.

The CDR3 holds 15 amino acids from the cysteine to the phenylalanine. Only CDR3 DNA remains: 45 bases, in frame from the first base. The germline V and J ends show losses of 5 bases and 7 bases respectively, and no gene match explains 9 bases of the junction. CDR1 and CDR2 are read off the germline V gene (reference sequence) as SEHNR and FQNEAQ. This specimen's time point label, interpreted: tumor resected at nephrectomy. Interpreted using the paper, the treatment or condition label stands for: treatment-naive control, cytoreductive nephrectomy. Control tumors were obtained from treatment-naive renal cell carcinoma patients in whom cytoreductive nephrectomy was performed without prior radiation. Every patient's renal cell carcinoma showed clear cell pathology. Control tumors used for TCR sequencing came from a few females and roughly ten males, resected 2011 to 2014, with median age 57 years (range about 40 to 82). Tumors were mechanically dissociated, digested with collagenase/hyaluronidase at 37 °C, processed in gentleMACS C tubes, and stored in liquid nitrogen. Genomic DNA for TCR sequencing was prepared using the QIAamp DNA Blood Mini Kit (Qiagen). Samples were included in the analyses only if all quality control checks were passed.

This specimen was tumor tissue, taken from a patient whose treatment was nephrectomy without radiotherapy. The chain joins TRBV7-9 to TRBJ2-5; TRBD2 lines up with 11 middle nucleotides. The TCR comes from a human donor with renal cell carcinoma. For the CDR3, the sequence is CASSTPLAGEGTQYF. The nucleotides are TGTGCCAGCAGCACCCCACTAGCGGGAGAGGGGACCCAGTACTTC.